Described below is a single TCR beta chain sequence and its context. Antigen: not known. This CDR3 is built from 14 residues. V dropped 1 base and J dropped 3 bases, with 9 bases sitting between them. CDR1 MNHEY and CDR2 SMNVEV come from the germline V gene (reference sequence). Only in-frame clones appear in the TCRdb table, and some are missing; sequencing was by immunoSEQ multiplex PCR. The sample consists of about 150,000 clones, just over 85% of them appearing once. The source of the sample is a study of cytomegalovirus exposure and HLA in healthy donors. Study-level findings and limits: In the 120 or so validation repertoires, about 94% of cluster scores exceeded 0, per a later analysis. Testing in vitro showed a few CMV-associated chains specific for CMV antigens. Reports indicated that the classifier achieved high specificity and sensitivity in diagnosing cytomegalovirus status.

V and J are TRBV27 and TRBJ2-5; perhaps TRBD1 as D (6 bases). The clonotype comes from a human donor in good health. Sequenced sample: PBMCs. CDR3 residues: CASSLWAGEETQYF. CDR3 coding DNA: TGTGCCAGCAGTTTATGGGCAGGGGAAGAGACCCAGTACTTC.